This T cell receptor beta chain was observed in a study of OX40 agonist ivuxolimab in advanced cancers. As for the study in general: Those treated in dose escalation had hepatocellular carcinoma, melanoma, renal cell cancer or head and neck cancer. Partial responses were achieved by three patients: one hepatocellular carcinoma, two cutaneous melanoma. Patients were around 83% male with ages roughly 20 to 90, mean about 60. Study-level results: Expansion of clones was among the lowest in partial responders at 0.1-3.0 mg/kg.

Assay: immunoSEQ multiplex PCR; the TCRdb copy retains only in-frame clones and omits some. Here the sample spans about 73,000 clones, approximately 90% being singletons. Trimming took 3 bases from V and 0 from J; bases not matched to a gene: 6. CDR1 MDHEN and CDR2 SYDVKM come from the germline V gene. The CDR3 contains 17 residues. A remark on this clone: Antigen: not known.

The source of this sequence is an adult with an advanced solid tumor such as melanoma, head and neck, liver or kidney cancer. This chain joins TRBV28 and TRBJ1-5; 9 bases line up with TRBD1. The sequenced sample was CD4+ or CD8+ T cells sorted from blood, obtained in a trial of the OX40 agonist ivuxolimab. The CDR3 DNA sequence: TGTGCCAGCAGTTTCCCCGGGACAGGGATTAGCAATCAGCCCCAGCATTTT. This encodes CASSFPGTGISNQPQHF.